The T cell receptor (beta chain) under discussion was sequenced for a study of blood T cell repertoires in COVID-19. Study-level background: T cells, B-cell-depleted T cells, or PBMCs supplied cDNA or gDNA.

In the study's own analysis: Estimates of nucleated cell counts were drawn from the amplification of reference gene primers. The data were produced by immunoSEQ multiplex PCR, yet TCRdb's version contains in-frame clones alone and is incomplete. V and J calls plus clone size are reproduced from that table; the DNA served to infer D and trimming. The sample shows approximately 180,000 clones, approximately 90% of them seen only once. The V segment lost 2 bases and the J segment 3 bases; nucleotides outside the gene matches: 9. The germline V gene has CDR1 SGHRS and CDR2 YFSETQ. The CDR3 extends over 16 amino acids. The Seattle patients joined while their infection was active and were tracked longitudinally afterward.

This TCR derives from a woman in her 70s with COVID-19, enrolled during active disease. Sequenced input: peripheral blood. This chain uses TRBV5-1 with TRBJ2-7; TRBD1 matches 9 bases. The CDR3 DNA reads as TGCGCCAGCAGCTTCGCGCGACAGGGGGTAAGCTACGAGCAGTACTTC. Amino acids: CASSFARQGVSYEQYF.